These 27 T cell receptor beta chains share one sample of origin, sequenced in a study of blood T cells in healthy people across ages. Primed by a sample-barcoded 5' primer and a J-beta primer mix, a second PCR proceeded for 7 to 11 cycles. TCRdb re-called the 5' RACE reads through MiXCR, storing one row per CDR3 protein. The sample carries 600,000 to 800,000 distinct CDR3 sequences, around 52% recorded once. The material sequenced was blood. The receptors stem from a woman older than 75 in good health.

This clonotype was observed a single time. The chain has TRBV18 and TRBJ2-5; 9 bases map to TRBD1. Germline values: CDR1 KGHSH, CDR2 LQKENI. The CDR3 has 15 residues. The ends lost 3 bases at V and 4 bases at J; junction bases unmatched: 6. Written as DNA, the CDR3 is TGTGCCAGCTCACCTTCCTCACAGGGGGCAGAGACCCAGTACTTC. Translating gives CASSPSSQGAETQYF. The variable domain in full, completed from reference TRBV18 and TRBJ2-5, reads NAGVMQNPRHLVRRRGQEARLRCSPMKGHSHVYWYRQLPEEGLKFMVYLQKENIIDESGMPKERFSAEFPKEGPSILRIQQVVRGDSAAYFCASSPSSQGAETQYFGPGTRLLVL.

The V call is TRBV7-2, the J call TRBJ1-5; D remains unclear. Trimming shortened V by 5 bases and J by 3 bases, and 8 bases separated the two germline ends. Germline CDR1 is SGHTA and CDR2 is FQGNSA. The CDR3 contains 13 residues. The CDR3 here is CASSAQPNQPQHF. CDR3 sequence (DNA): TGTGCCAGCAGCGCCCAGCCCAATCAGCCCCAGCATTTT.

This rearrangement joins TRBV29-1 to TRBJ2-1; D may be TRBD2 (6 bases). The CDR3 length is 12 residues. The germline V and J ends were trimmed by 5 bases and 7 bases, with 12 bases remaining between them. The germline CDR1 and CDR2 sequences are SQVTM and ANQGSEA. This CDR3 is CSVLVAGNEQFF. CDR3 sequence (DNA): TGCAGCGTTCTAGTTGCGGGGAATGAGCAGTTCTTC.

At least ten counts were recorded for this clonotype. This sequence joins TRBV7-9 and TRBJ1-4, with D unresolved. The CDR3 runs to 16 residues. Germline CDR1 reads SEHNR; CDR2 reads FQNEAQ (reference sequence). V gave up 7 bases and J gave up 0 bases, with 15 bases separating them. The CDR3 bases are TGTGCCAGCAAGCTGGTGGGCGGAGCAACTAATGAAAAACTGTTTTTT. Its protein is CASKLVGGATNEKLFF.

This clonotype was detected many times. This rearrangement joins TRBV2 to TRBJ2-3, with a possible D match to TRBD2 (5 bases). The germline CDR1 and CDR2 sequences are SNHLY and FYNNEI. The CDR3 length is 13 residues. Trimming took 10 bases from V and 6 from J, leaving 17 bases between them. The CDR3 nucleotides are TGTGCCACCAAGGGTAGGGAGACGGATACGCAGTATTTT. Translation: CATKGRETDTQYF. The variable domain in full, completed from reference TRBV2 and TRBJ2-3, reads EPEVTQTPSHQVTQMGQEVILRCVPISNHLYFYWYRQILGQKVEFLVSFYNNEISEKSEIFDDQFSVERPDGSNFTLKIRSTKLEDSAMYFCATKGRETDTQYFGPGTRLTVL.

The rearrangement uses TRBV7-8 and TRBJ2-1; D may be TRBD1 (5 bases). The CDR3 runs 13 residues. The V gene lost 5 bases and the J gene lost 13 bases, with 18 bases spanning the gap. Germline CDR1 and CDR2: SGHVS and FQNEAQ. CDR3 loop: CASSVDGQGDQFF. The CDR3 nucleotides read TGTGCCAGCAGCGTAGATGGGCAAGGGGATCAGTTCTTC.

The chain carries TRBV4-3 and TRBJ1-1; unclear D gene. The V and J ends lost 2 bases and 3 bases respectively, with 7 bases between them. Looked up from germline, CDR1 is LGHNA and CDR2 is YSLEER. This CDR3 spans 13 amino acids. In DNA form, the CDR3 reads TGCGCCAGCAGCCAACGGACGGACACTGAAGCTTTCTTT. Encoded protein: CASSQRTDTEAFF.

J is TRBJ1-1 and V is TRBV12-3 or TRBV12-4; D perhaps matches TRBD1 (5 bases). The germline V and J ends were trimmed by 1 base and 0 bases, with 9 bases remaining between them. The length of the CDR3 is 15 residues. The CDR3 DNA is TGTGCCAGCAGTTTAGGGCAGGGTATGAACACTGAAGCTTTCTTT. It specifies CASSLGQGMNTEAFF.

This clonotype occurred once. The chain is built from TRBV5-6 and TRBJ1-2; D is unclear. From germline, CDR1 is SGHDT and CDR2 YYEEEE. The length of the CDR3 is 15 residues. Between the trimmed V and J ends, which lost 0 bases and 2 bases, there was a span of 11 bases. The CDR3 DNA reads as TGTGCCAGCAGCTTGGATCCCGAGGAGAACTATGGCTACACCTTC. Translation gives CASSLDPEENYGYTF.

The chain has TRBV29-1 and TRBJ1-5; D unresolved. The germline V and J ends were trimmed by 5 bases and 0 bases, with 11 bases remaining between them. From germline, CDR1 is SQVTM and CDR2 ANQGSEA. This CDR3 has 14 residues. The CDR3 nucleotides are TGCAGCGTTATGACGGCAGATAGCAATCAGCCCCAGCATTTT. Its translation: CSVMTADSNQPQHF.

The sample holds a few counts of this clonotype. A much bigger clone sits one base away, suggesting this may be a read error. The gene calls are TRBV10-3 and TRBJ2-5, with 10 positions matching TRBD2. This CDR3 contains 15 residues. CDR1 is ENHRY and CDR2 is SYGVKD in the germline V gene. J lost 11 bases, V lost 5 bases, and 14 bases had no gene match. CDR3 nucleotides: TGTGCCATCAGTCGGACTAGCGGCTTGTCCGATGAGCAGTACTTC. Protein sequence: CAISRTSGLSDEQYF.

The rearrangement joins TRBV10-3 to TRBJ1-1; no firm D call. V was pared by 2 bases and J by 3 bases, with 13 bases between. CDR1 and CDR2 from the germline V gene are ENHRY and SYGVKD. The CDR3 totals 15 residues. The CDR3 reads CAISEKAVLDTEAFF. DNA for the CDR3: TGTGCCATCAGTGAGAAGGCCGTATTAGACACTGAAGCTTTCTTT.

About this clonotype itself: Just one base apart from a much larger clone, this may be a read error. The rearrangement joins TRBV28 to TRBJ1-5; TRBD1 agrees at 7 bases. CDR3 length: 14 amino acids. Germline CDR1 and CDR2: MDHEN and SYDVKM. CDR3 sequence: CVSSLGQLNQPQHF. The CDR3 bases are TGTGTCAGCAGTTTGGGACAGCTCAATCAGCCCCAGCATTTT.

J is TRBJ1-2 and V is TRBV2; a weak D match, TRBD1 (5 bases). Germline values: CDR1 SNHLY, CDR2 FYNNEI. This CDR3 has 12 residues. The V gene lost 4 bases and the J gene lost 2 bases, with 5 bases spanning the gap. Here the CDR3 reads CASSGQNYGYTF. The CDR3 nucleotides are TGTGCCAGCAGTGGACAGAACTATGGCTACACCTTC.

This clonotype was picked up many times. This chain links TRBV7-2 with TRBJ1-2; 8 bases are shared with TRBD1. The V gene's germline CDR1 is SGHTA and CDR2 FQGNSA. The CDR3 sequence is 15 residues long. V was clipped by 5 bases and J by 3 bases; unmatched bases: 8. The CDR3 nucleotides read TGTGCCAGCAGCCCGTTACAGGGGGGAGACTATGGCTACACCTTC. Its translation is CASSPLQGGDYGYTF.

V gene TRBV4-1 combines with J gene TRBJ1-1; D unclear. The length of the CDR3 is 13 residues. The V end lost 4 bases, the J end lost 4 bases, and 10 bases lay between the germline ends. Germline V gene sequence: CDR1 MGHRA, CDR2 YSYEKL. This CDR3 is CASSPAFSTEAFF. CDR3 sequence (DNA): TGCGCCAGCAGCCCCGCTTTCTCCACTGAAGCTTTCTTT.

The V gene is TRBV13, the J gene TRBJ2-5; D remains ambiguous. From germline, CDR1 is PRHDT and CDR2 FYEKMQ (reference sequence). This CDR3 has 17 residues. Trimming cost V 4 bases and J 4 bases, with 22 bases left between them. The CDR3 DNA reads as TGTGCCAGCAGCTCTCGCCGCCGGAGAATCAAGGGAGAGACCCAGTACTTC. This sequence encodes CASSSRRRRIKGETQYF.

The table lists this clonotype with many counts. The chain uses TRBV10-3 and TRBJ2-1; weak D call: TRBD1 (5 bases). The CDR3 is made up of 12 amino acids. In germline, CDR1 is ENHRY, CDR2 SYGVKD. V lost 3 bases and J lost 7, with 7 bases in between. CDR3 sequence: CAISDRANEQFF. The CDR3 DNA sequence: TGTGCCATCAGTGACAGGGCGAATGAGCAGTTCTTC.

This chain uses TRBV18 with TRBJ1-2; 9 positions match TRBD1. J lost 5 bases, V lost 3 bases, and 10 bases had no gene match. Germline CDR1 and CDR2: KGHSH and LQKENI. The CDR3 has 16 amino acids. CDR3 coding DNA: TGTGCCAGCTCACCTCAACCGGGACAGGGACTTTATGGCTACACCTTC. Translating gives CASSPQPGQGLYGYTF.

The chain carries TRBV9 and TRBJ2-7; 11 positions agree with TRBD1. The CDR3 runs 15 residues. The V gene's germline CDR1 is SGDLS and CDR2 YYNGEE. After removal of 4 bases from V and 7 bases from J, the junction contained 10 bases not matched to a gene. The CDR3 DNA is TGTGCCAGCAGCCCAAAGGACAGGGGGCTGGGTGAGCAGTACTTC. This translates into CASSPKDRGLGEQYF.

Of note for this clonotype: A much bigger clone sits one base away, suggesting this may be a read error. CDR3 DNA sequence: TGTGCCAGCAGAGGGACACCTTTCCTCACAGATACGCAGTATTTT. It translates to CASRGTPFLTDTQYF. V usage is TRBV7-2 and J usage is TRBJ2-3, with a weak D call TRBD1 (6 bases). The CDR3 sequence is 15 residues long. V was shortened by 6 bases and J by 2 bases, with 15 bases between the two germline ends. CDR1 SGHTA and CDR2 FQGNSA come from the germline V gene.

The gene calls are TRBV7-2 and TRBJ2-5; either TRBD1 or TRBD2 may fit D (5 bases each). CDR3 length: 13 residues. Trimming took off 5 bases at V and 6 bases at J, with 13 bases between the two ends. The germline gives CDR1 SGHTA, CDR2 FQGNSA. CDR3 in DNA: TGTGCCAGCAGCCGGGACGGCGAAAAGACCCAGTACTTC. Amino acids: CASSRDGEKTQYF.

The rearrangement links TRBV24-1 to TRBJ2-1, with D perhaps TRBD2 (5 bases). The germline V gene has CDR1 KGHDR and CDR2 SFDVKD. V lost 12 bases to trimming and J lost 4 bases, with 15 bases between them. This CDR3 region has 13 residues. CDR3 DNA sequence: TGTGCCTCCGTTGGAGGTACGTACAATGAGCAGTTCTTC. This codes for CASVGGTYNEQFF.

This clonotype has just a few counts. The chain employs TRBV13 and TRBJ2-3, with D tentatively TRBD1 or TRBD2 (5 bases each). The germline V and J ends were trimmed by 1 base and 7 bases, with 15 bases remaining between them. The CDR3 is 15 amino acids. Germline V lookup: CDR1 PRHDT, CDR2 FYEKMQ (reference sequence). Here the CDR3 reads CASSLVPSRGNTQYF. The CDR3 bases are TGTGCCAGCAGCTTAGTCCCCTCGAGGGGAAATACGCAGTATTTT.

The chain is built from TRBV10-2 and TRBJ1-1; no clear D gene. The V gene's germline CDR1 is WSHSY and CDR2 SAAADI. The CDR3 covers 15 residues. Trimming shortened V by 0 bases and J by 1 base, and 9 bases separated the two germline ends. The chain's CDR3 is CASSESFLGNTEAFF. In nucleotides, the CDR3 is TGCGCCAGCAGTGAGTCTTTCTTGGGGAACACTGAAGCTTTCTTT.

This clonotype was observed a handful of times. The chain recombines TRBV12-3 or TRBV12-4 with TRBJ2-5; tentative D call: TRBD2 (5 bases). The V end was cut by 6 bases, the J end by 5 bases, with 13 bases between. CDR3 length equals 13 residues. The CDR3 protein is CASRVTGMETQYF. The CDR3 nucleotides are TGTGCCAGCAGGGTGACGGGGATGGAGACCCAGTACTTC.

This clonotype has only a few counts. This chain uses TRBV5-1 with TRBJ1-2; D unclear. The CDR3 totals 15 residues. The ends were cut back, 0 bases at V and 8 bases at J, with 17 bases in the middle. CDR1 SGHRS and CDR2 YFSETQ come from the germline V gene. CDR3 in amino acids: CASSLGSEPERGYTF. The CDR3 region has the DNA TGCGCCAGCAGCTTGGGGAGTGAGCCGGAACGGGGCTACACCTTC.